The following is a TCR beta chain sequence with its context. What it recognizes is unknown. The data originate from a study of T cell responses to AZD1222 COVID-19 vaccine. Sequenced by immunoSEQ multiplex PCR; TCRdb stores in-frame clones only, minus some. Here the sample spans roughly 150,000 clones, roughly 86% being singletons. Whole-study results and caveats: There were vaccine-associated CD4 TCRs across spike, dominant at 160-218 and 743-854. Repertoires were obtained solely post-peak T cell response.

The receptor was derived from an adult in good health. Material: peripheral blood, obtained on day 0 of AZD1222 vaccination.

CDR3 residues: CATSDVASGSSYNEQFF. For the CDR3, the DNA is TGTGCCACCAGTGATGTAGCCAGCGGGAGCTCCTACAATGAGCAGTTCTTC. This rearrangement joins TRBV24-1 to TRBJ2-1; 8 nucleotides agree with TRBD2. V shed 3 bases and J 0 bases; nucleotides not matched to a gene: 6. The CDR3 is made up of 17 amino acids. In germline, CDR1 is KGHDR, CDR2 SFDVKD.